The 29 T cell receptor beta chains below all came from one sample that was sequenced in a study of T cell repertoires in cytomegalovirus infection (dated by TCRdb to about 2019). Sequencing was carried out with an Illumina HiSeq 1500. The public sequencing data were trimmed at Q25 with fastp and processed into clonotypes with MiXCR by TCRdb, which kept only in-frame beta chains. Rows are unified per CDR3 protein, each entry keeping the most common DNA and genes. This sample is represented by 200,000 to 300,000 distinct CDR3 sequences; roughly 13% of them were singletons. Together, the top ten hold about 10% of the sample. Material for sequencing was PBMCs. The receptor set was obtained from a human donor in good health (CMV status not recorded). Some clones in this sample may be carry-over from other donors' samples.

This clonotype was counted ten times or more. This chain uses TRBV7-2 with TRBJ2-3; 8 bases are shared with TRBD2. Germline V gives CDR1 SGHTA, CDR2 FQGNSA. V gave up 5 bases and J gave up 0 bases; unmatched junction bases: 7. This CDR3 has 16 residues. The CDR3 DNA is TGTGCCAGCAGCAGCTGGGTAGCGGGGAGCACAGATACGCAGTATTTT. The encoded protein is CASSSWVAGSTDTQYF.

CDR3 sequence: CASSFPAGEGHEQFF. The CDR3 region has the DNA TGTGCCAGCAGCTTTCCCGCGGGAGAGGGCCATGAGCAGTTCTTC. This chain links TRBV5-4 with TRBJ2-1, with 7 bases fitting TRBD2. The CDR3 covers 15 residues. The V segment lost 2 bases and the J segment 8 bases; nucleotides outside the gene matches: 10. CDR1 and CDR2 (germline): SGHNT, YYREEE (reference sequence).

In this sample, this clonotype turned up a few times. The V and J genes are TRBV2 and TRBJ1-1, with a tentative D call TRBD1 (5 bases). The V end lost 11 bases, the J end lost 4 bases, and 17 bases lay between the germline ends. CDR3 length: 13 amino acids. Germline V gene sequence: CDR1 SNHLY, CDR2 FYNNEI. Here the CDR3 reads CAYGLTGGTEAFF. CDR3 sequence (DNA): TGTGCCTACGGGCTCACCGGGGGCACTGAAGCTTTCTTT.

This clonotype was seen at least ten times. The gene calls are TRBV28 and TRBJ2-2, with 8 nucleotides matching TRBD2. The germline V gene has CDR1 MDHEN and CDR2 SYDVKM. The CDR3 is made up of 15 amino acids. After removal of 4 bases from V and 6 bases from J, the junction contained 7 bases not matched to a gene. The CDR3 spells CASSWSSGTSGELFF. CDR3 nucleotides: TGTGCCAGCAGTTGGAGTAGCGGGACCTCCGGGGAGCTGTTTTTT.

The rearrangement uses TRBV29-1 and TRBJ2-1; 8 bases agree with TRBD2. The CDR3 sequence is 14 residues long. Germline CDR1 SQVTM, CDR2 ANQGSEA. Trimming cost V 6 bases and J 8 bases; bases outside gene matches: 12. The CDR3 region has the DNA TGCAGCGTGTCCCCGGGACTAGGTAGGGATGAGCAGTTCTTC. Amino acids: CSVSPGLGRDEQFF.

The sample holds many counts of this clonotype. This chain uses TRBV28 with TRBJ2-3; 10 bases are shared with TRBD1. The V gene end was trimmed by 3 bases and the J gene end by 3 bases; junction bases not matched to a gene: 3. The CDR3 covers 15 residues. Looked up from germline, CDR1 is MDHEN and CDR2 is SYDVKM. Here the CDR3 reads CASSFGDRGTDTQYF. CDR3 bases: TGTGCCAGCAGTTTTGGGGACAGGGGAACAGATACGCAGTATTTT.

This clonotype was counted many times. The chain is built from TRBV7-8 and TRBJ2-3, with D possibly matching TRBD2 (5 bases). CDR1 and CDR2 (germline): SGHVS, FQNEAQ. CDR3 length: 16 amino acids. V gave up 5 bases and J gave up 0 bases, with 15 bases separating them. The CDR3 reads CASSDRRLGSTDTQYF. The CDR3 DNA reads TGTGCCAGCAGCGACCGGAGGCTGGGGAGCACAGATACGCAGTATTTT.

This clonotype has ten or more counts. Here the CDR3 reads CASSQRQENTEAFF. DNA for the CDR3: TGCGCCAGCAGCCAAAGACAGGAGAACACTGAAGCTTTCTTT. This chain joins TRBV4-1 and TRBJ1-1, with D maybe TRBD1 (6 bases). This CDR3 has 14 amino acids. The germline V and J ends were trimmed by 2 bases and 1 base, with 8 bases remaining between them. Looked up from germline, CDR1 is MGHRA and CDR2 is YSYEKL.

This clonotype has a handful of counts. The V and J genes are TRBV24-1 and TRBJ1-1, with 7 bases identical to TRBD1. Per germline, CDR1 KGHDR and CDR2 SFDVKD. V shed 3 bases and J 0 bases; nucleotides not matched to a gene: 0. The CDR3 has 14 amino acids. In nucleotides, the CDR3 is TGTGCCACCAGTGATGGGACAGTGAACACTGAAGCTTTCTTT. The encoded protein is CATSDGTVNTEAFF.

This clonotype was counted a few times. J is TRBJ1-4 and V is TRBV29-1; D unclear. The V end lost 7 bases, the J end lost 5 bases, and 8 bases lay between the germline ends. In germline, CDR1 is SQVTM, CDR2 ANQGSEA. This CDR3 comprises 11 residues. The CDR3, as DNA: TGCAGCGCCCACAAGAATGAAAAACTGTTTTTT. It translates to CSAHKNEKLFF. The variable domain in full, with the rest retrieved from reference TRBV29-1 and TRBJ1-4, is SAVISQKPSRDICQRGTSLTIQCQVDSQVTMMFWYRQQPGQSLTLIATANQGSEATYESGFVIDKFPISRPNLTFSTLTVSNMSPEDSSIYLCSAHKNEKLFFGSGTQLSVL.

This clonotype was observed at least ten times. The chain couples TRBV7-2 to TRBJ2-1, with 12 bases aligning to TRBD2. Germline trimming cut 5 bases from V and 6 bases from J; bases unmatched to any gene: 11. Germline values: CDR1 SGHTA, CDR2 FQGNSA. The length of the CDR3 is 17 residues. CDR3 sequence (DNA): TGTGCCAGCAGCCCCCACCTGACTAGCGGGAGATCCAATGAGCAGTTCTTC. This encodes CASSPHLTSGRSNEQFF.

This clonotype was seen ten or more times. The chain carries TRBV20-1 and TRBJ2-1; 9 nucleotides match TRBD2. The CDR3 is 14 residues long. Germline CDR1 is DFQATT and CDR2 is SNEGSKA (reference sequence). Germline trimming cut 5 bases from V and 3 bases from J; bases unmatched to any gene: 5. CDR3 residues: CSALAGEVYNEQFF. CDR3 in DNA: TGCAGTGCTTTAGCGGGAGAGGTCTACAATGAGCAGTTCTTC.

The chain uses TRBV15 and TRBJ1-2; D call uncertain. Germline CDR1 reads LNHNV; CDR2 reads YYDKDF (reference sequence). The CDR3 is made up of 12 amino acids. Trimming took off 5 bases at V and 5 bases at J, with 9 bases between the two ends. The DNA for the CDR3 is TGTGCCACCAGCCAAGACGAGTATGGCTACACCTTC. Encoded protein: CATSQDEYGYTF.

This clonotype was counted ten times or more. The rearrangement joins TRBV5-5 to TRBJ2-2; possibly TRBD1 for D (6 bases). V was shortened by 4 bases and J by 6 bases, with 16 bases between the two germline ends. CDR1 is SGHKS, CDR2 YYEKEE, per germline (reference sequence). CDR3 length: 15 amino acids. The CDR3 coding sequence is TGTGCCAGCAGCCCCCTACAGGGAGCGGCCGGGGAGCTGTTTTTT. Protein product: CASSPLQGAAGELFF.

The chain has TRBV4-3 and TRBJ2-4, with TRBD2 matching over 8 bases. CDR3 length: 15 amino acids. V lost 0 bases to trimming and J lost 6 bases; unmatched junction nucleotides: 4. Germline V gene sequence: CDR1 LGHNA, CDR2 YSLEER. The CDR3 coding sequence is TGCGCCAGCAGCCAAGATGTCCTAGCGGGAAACATTCAGTACTTC. Translation: CASSQDVLAGNIQYF.

Written as DNA, the CDR3 is TGTGCCAGCTCACCACCTGGACTAGCGGGGGGCTACGAGCAGTACTTC. The encoded protein is CASSPPGLAGGYEQYF. The chain joins TRBV18 to TRBJ2-7; 14 nucleotides match TRBD2. The CDR3 length is 16 residues. V lost 0 bases and J lost 3; bases outside the gene matches: 1. Germline V gives CDR1 KGHSH, CDR2 LQKENI.

This clonotype was seen only a few times. The chain recombines TRBV6-5 with TRBJ1-1, with TRBD1 matching 10 bases. The CDR3 runs 14 residues. Germline CDR1 reads MNHEY; CDR2 reads SVGAGI. J gave up 4 bases and V 5 bases, and 4 bases lay outside the gene matches. CDR3 DNA sequence: TGTGCCAGCAGTGCCCGGGACAGGGGCACTGAAGCTTTCTTT. It codes for CASSARDRGTEAFF.

This clonotype was found many times. V gene TRBV7-2 combines with J gene TRBJ2-3, with D tentatively TRBD2 (7 bases). Trimming took off 2 bases at V and 3 bases at J, with 12 bases between the two ends. CDR1 and CDR2 (germline): SGHTA, FQGNSA. The CDR3 sequence is 15 residues long. This CDR3 is CASSLRGGLTDTQYF. CDR3 nucleotides: TGTGCCAGCAGCTTAAGGGGGGGGTTGACAGATACGCAGTATTTT.

This clonotype was recorded many times. This chain joins TRBV7-2 and TRBJ1-2, with D hard to call. Per the germline V gene, CDR1 is SGHTA and CDR2 is FQGNSA. This CDR3 region has 14 residues. The ends were cut back, 4 bases at V and 12 bases at J, with 21 bases in the middle. CDR3 amino acids: CASSSSSGVLFDTF. CDR3 nucleotide sequence: TGTGCCAGCAGCTCCTCTTCAGGCGTACTATTTGACACCTTC.

The rearrangement joins TRBV29-1 to TRBJ1-1; D gene unclear. The germline CDR1 and CDR2 sequences are SQVTM and ANQGSEA. V was clipped by 5 bases and J by 2 bases, with 18 bases between them. This CDR3 region has 15 residues. CDR3: CSVLLGSVVNTEAFF. The CDR3 DNA reads TGCAGCGTTCTCCTGGGGAGTGTGGTTAACACTGAAGCTTTCTTT.

The table lists this clonotype with many counts. The chain is built from TRBV25-1 and TRBJ2-1, with D uncertain. V shed 7 bases and J shed 9 bases, with 19 bases lying between them. This CDR3 region has 14 residues. Germline V lookup: CDR1 MGHDK, CDR2 SYGVNS. Here the CDR3 reads CASTHGRVMGEQFF. CDR3 sequence (DNA): TGTGCCAGCACCCACGGTAGGGTAATGGGTGAGCAGTTCTTC. Together with reference TRBV25-1 and TRBJ2-1, the CDR3 gives the full variable domain: EADIYQTPRYLVIGTGKKITLECSQTMGHDKMYWYQQDPGMELHLIHYSYGVNSTEKGDLSSESTVSRIRTEHFPLTLESARPSHTSQYLCASTHGRVMGEQFFGPGTRLTVL.

The sample holds a few counts of this clonotype. This chain links TRBV20-1 with TRBJ2-5, with 9 bases fitting TRBD2. Germline V gene data show CDR1 as DFQATT and CDR2 as SNEGSKA (reference sequence). The CDR3 loop spans 14 amino acids. V trimming: 5 bases; J trimming: 6 bases; junction bases outside the gene matches: 10. CDR3 in amino acids: CSAASAGGAQTQYF. CDR3 coding DNA: TGCAGTGCTGCCTCGGCGGGGGGGGCGCAGACCCAGTACTTC.

The table lists this clonotype with many counts. V usage is TRBV11-2 and J usage is TRBJ2-3, with TRBD2 identical over 11 bases. Germline CDR1 reads SGHAT; CDR2 reads FQNNGV. The CDR3 extends over 16 amino acids. V shed 2 bases and J 3 bases; nucleotides not matched to a gene: 4. The DNA for the CDR3 is TGTGCCAGCAGCTTACTTAGCGGGGGGGCGACAGATACGCAGTATTTT. Translated, it gives CASSLLSGGATDTQYF.

This clonotype came up many times. This rearrangement joins TRBV6-5 to TRBJ2-1; D is perhaps TRBD1 or TRBD2 (5 bases each). The CDR3 contains 11 residues. Trimming took 2 bases from V and 10 from J, leaving 6 bases between them. The germline CDR1 and CDR2 sequences are MNHEY and SVGAGI. CDR3 sequence (DNA): TGTGCCAGCAGTTACGGGGACGAGCAGTTCTTC. It yields the protein CASSYGDEQFF.

The chain couples TRBV6-6 to TRBJ2-1; 9 bases match TRBD2. The V and J ends lost 8 bases and 6 bases, in that order; junction bases with no gene match: 5. Germline assignment: CDR1 MNHNY and CDR2 SVGAGI (reference sequence). The CDR3 is 13 amino acids. The CDR3 coding sequence is TGTGCCAGCTTTAGCGGGAGTCCCAATGAGCAGTTCTTC. Translated, it gives CASFSGSPNEQFF.

This chain uses TRBV29-1 with TRBJ2-3; D possibly uses TRBD1 or TRBD2 (5 bases each). Trimming shortened V by 4 bases and J by 8 bases, and 19 bases separated the two germline ends. Germline V lookup: CDR1 SQVTM, CDR2 ANQGSEA. The CDR3 extends over 14 amino acids. The CDR3 nucleotides read TGCAGCGTTGCGGGACGGTCACTAGAGGGTACGCAGTATTTT. It is translated as CSVAGRSLEGTQYF.

This clonotype was observed many times. The chain couples TRBV4-1 to TRBJ2-2; a weak D match, TRBD2 (7 bases). Per the germline V gene, CDR1 is MGHRA and CDR2 is YSYEKL. The V gene lost 5 bases and the J gene lost 1 base, with 14 bases spanning the gap. This CDR3 has 16 residues. The CDR3 nucleotides are TGCGCCAGCAGCGGACGGGGGGCTTTGAACACCGGGGAGCTGTTTTTT. It specifies CASSGRGALNTGELFF.

This clonotype was observed at least ten times. The chain couples TRBV7-2 to TRBJ1-6, with TRBD1 matching 8 bases. CDR3 length: 15 residues. In germline, CDR1 is SGHTA, CDR2 FQGNSA. J lost 7 bases, V lost 4 bases, and 6 bases had no gene match. The CDR3, as DNA: TGTGCCAGCAGCTCCCAGGGGGCGTTGAATTCACCCCTCCACTTT. It specifies CASSSQGALNSPLHF.

The chain combines TRBV18 with TRBJ1-1; D unresolved. The length of the CDR3 is 17 residues. Germline-derived CDR1 and CDR2 are KGHSH and LQKENI. Trimming removed 2 bases from V and 0 bases from J, with 16 bases in between. CDR3 in DNA: TGTGCCAGCTCACCAAAGGGCGGAGGCACAATGAACACTGAAGCTTTCTTT. It is translated as CASSPKGGGTMNTEAFF. Complete variable domain (other parts from reference TRBV18 and TRBJ1-1): NAGVMQNPRHLVRRRGQEARLRCSPMKGHSHVYWYRQLPEEGLKFMVYLQKENIIDESGMPKERFSAEFPKEGPSILRIQQVVRGDSAAYFCASSPKGGGTMNTEAFFGQGTRLTVV.